This T cell receptor beta chain was identified in a study of OX40 agonist ivuxolimab in advanced cancers. Study at large: Administration of intravenous ivuxolimab to patients occurred every 2 weeks at 0.01 to 10 mg/kg.

The study, taken as a whole, reports: Among the nonresponders, some also had low normalized T-cell clonal expansion. Antigen specificity of clonally expanded peripheral T cells was not established.

This CDR3 is 18 amino acids long. Trimming took 3 bases from V and 1 from J; bases not matched to a gene: 13. Germline CDR1 and CDR2: MNHEY and SMNVEV (reference sequence). At baseline, cycle 4 day 1, and cycle 7 day 1, blood was sampled. TCRdb keeps only in-frame clones here, not all; method: immunoSEQ multiplex PCR. The top ten hold approximately 0.32% of the sample, which has 150,000 to 180,000 clones, approximately 94% seen once. Points on this clone: Its target is unknown.

The sequence was obtained from an adult with an advanced solid tumor such as melanoma, head and neck, liver or kidney cancer. Sample: CD4+ or CD8+ T cells sorted from blood, taken in a trial of the OX40 agonist ivuxolimab. J is TRBJ2-7 and V is TRBV27; 9 bases match TRBD1. The CDR3 loop reads CASSFQTRRDRVSYEQYF. In nucleotides, the CDR3 is TGTGCCAGCAGTTTCCAAACCCGCCGGGACAGGGTATCCTACGAGCAGTACTTC.